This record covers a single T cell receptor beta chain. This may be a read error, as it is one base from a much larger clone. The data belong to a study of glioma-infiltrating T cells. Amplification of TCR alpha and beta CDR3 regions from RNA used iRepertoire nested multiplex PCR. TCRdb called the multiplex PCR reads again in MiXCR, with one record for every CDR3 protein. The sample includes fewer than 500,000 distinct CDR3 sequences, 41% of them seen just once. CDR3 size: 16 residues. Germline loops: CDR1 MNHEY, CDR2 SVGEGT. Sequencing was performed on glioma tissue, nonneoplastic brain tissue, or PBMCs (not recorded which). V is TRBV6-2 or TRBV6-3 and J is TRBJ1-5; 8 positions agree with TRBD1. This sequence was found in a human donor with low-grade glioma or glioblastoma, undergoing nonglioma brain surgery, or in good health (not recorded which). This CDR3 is CASSYSGQDSNQPKHF. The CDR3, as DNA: TGTGCCAGCAGTTACTCGGGACAGGATAGCAATCAGCCCAAGCATTTT.